Here is one TCR beta chain with its context. Its antigen remains unknown. An end of the junction differs from the germline gene, which may be a read error. These data come from a study of graft-versus-host responses after intestinal transplantation. Assay: immunoSEQ multiplex PCR; the TCRdb copy retains only in-frame clones and omits some. The data contain 41,000 or so clones, 85% to 95% of them singletons. General study findings and limits: GvH clones occurred in recipient marrow; some first appeared in ileum or blood.

The CDR3 is made up of 14 amino acids. In germline, CDR1 is SGDLS, CDR2 YYNGEE. The receptor's source is a human donor who was the organ donor for an intestinal transplant. The chain couples TRBV9 to TRBJ2-7, with a possible D match to TRBD2 (5 bases). Sequenced material: unstimulated CD8+ T cells sorted from spleen or lymph node cells, taken before transplant. The CDR3 DNA is TGTGCCTGCAGCGTAGGATGGGGAGCCTACGAGCAGTACTTC. This sequence encodes CACSVGWGAYEQYF.